This TCR beta chain was sequenced for a study of T cell responses to AZD1222 COVID-19 vaccine. General study points: Donors, mostly white British, included more females; clonal diversity was possibly underestimated. There were repertoire samples only from the period after the peak T cell response.

Using immunoSEQ multiplex PCR, the repertoire was profiled, and TCRdb retains in-frame clones only, with some absent. The sample contains around 30,000 clones, 93% of which appear only once. Points on this clone: Its target is not known.

The sample here was peripheral blood, taken on day 0 of AZD1222 vaccination. The clonotype was recovered from an adult in good health.

The CDR3 DNA reads as TGTGCCAGTAGTGCTGGGACAGCCGCTTCTGGAAACACCATATATTTT. Translation: CASSAGTAASGNTIYF. This rearrangement joins TRBV19 to TRBJ1-3; TRBD1 aligns across 7 bases. The germline V gene has CDR1 LNHDA and CDR2 SQIVND (reference sequence). J lost 1 base, V lost 5 bases, and 8 bases had no gene match. The CDR3 spans 16 residues.